The 8 T cell receptor beta chains presented below share a single source sample, sequenced in a study of T-cell memory formation after mild COVID-19. A single record per CDR3 protein comes from TCRdb applying MiXCR to the 5' RACE reads. The table records more than 400,000 distinct CDR3 sequences, over 15% of them present only once. Sequencing input: PBMCs or a T cell subset sorted from them (not recorded which). These receptors were taken from an adult woman who had mild COVID-19 (a few samples of this study predate the infection). Cell type and time point are not known.

The chain uses TRBV19 and TRBJ1-5; 7 bases line up with TRBD1. V lost 4 bases, J lost 2 bases, and 5 bases stayed unmatched. The CDR3 extends over 15 amino acids. CDR1 is LNHDA, CDR2 SQIVND, per germline (reference sequence). CDR3 nucleotides: TGTGCCAGTAGTAAACAGGGGAGTGGCAATCAGCCCCAGCATTTT. It yields the protein CASSKQGSGNQPQHF.

This chain joins TRBV5-1 and TRBJ2-1; 8 bases match TRBD2. The CDR3 contains 13 residues. V shed 2 bases, J shed 8 bases, and the junction held 3 bases outside the gene matches. Germline V gives CDR1 SGHRS, CDR2 YFSETQ. Written as DNA, the CDR3 is TGCGCCAGCAGCTTAACTAGCGGCTATGAGCAGTTCTTC. Translated, it gives CASSLTSGYEQFF.

The J gene is TRBJ1-2, the V gene TRBV7-3; D might be TRBD1 (5 bases). With 1 base removed from V and 6 bases from J, the gap between germline ends came to 12 bases. This CDR3 contains 14 residues. Looked up from germline, CDR1 is SGHTA and CDR2 is FQGTGA. The CDR3 loop is CASSLSGGVDGYTF. The CDR3 region has the DNA TGTGCCAGCAGCTTAAGTGGAGGGGTTGATGGCTACACCTTC.

The chain combines TRBV12-3 or TRBV12-4 with TRBJ2-3; D is unclear. Deletions cut 3 bases from V and 0 bases from J, with 10 bases between. The CDR3 is 15 amino acids. CDR3 DNA sequence: TGTGCCAGCAGTTTTATGATGGACAGCACAGATACGCAGTATTTT. This gives the protein CASSFMMDSTDTQYF.

This chain joins TRBV7-2 and TRBJ2-5; the D is unclear. V lost 1 base and J lost 7, with 7 bases in between. Germline V gene sequence: CDR1 SGHTA, CDR2 FQGNSA. The CDR3 is 12 residues long. The CDR3 nucleotides read TGTGCCAGCAGCTTAGGGTGGGGGACCCAGTACTTC. Translating gives CASSLGWGTQYF.

The J gene is TRBJ2-2, the V gene TRBV7-9; D is unresolved. The CDR3 loop spans 15 amino acids. V shed 4 bases and J shed 0 bases, with 9 bases lying between them. In germline, CDR1 is SEHNR, CDR2 FQNEAQ (reference sequence). The CDR3 bases are TGTGCCAGCAGCTCCTCAACGCCGAACACCGGGGAGCTGTTTTTT. The encoded protein is CASSSSTPNTGELFF.

In its sample, this clonotype was seen a few times. V gene TRBV20-1 combines with J gene TRBJ2-4, with TRBD2 as a possible D gene (5 bases). From germline, CDR1 is DFQATT and CDR2 SNEGSKA (reference sequence). V was clipped by 3 bases and J by 0 bases, with 12 bases between them. The CDR3 has 15 residues. The CDR3 coding sequence is TGCAGTGCTAGCTTGGGAGACGGAGCCAAAAACATTCAGTACTTC. Translating it yields CSASLGDGAKNIQYF.

The CDR3 region is CASRTGTRDNYGYTF. DNA of the CDR3: TGTGCCAGCAGAACCGGGACAAGAGATAACTATGGCTACACCTTC. The rearrangement links TRBV12-3 or TRBV12-4 to TRBJ1-2, with a possible D match to TRBD1 (6 bases). The CDR3 has 15 residues. V lost 6 bases, J lost 1 base, and 15 bases lay in between.